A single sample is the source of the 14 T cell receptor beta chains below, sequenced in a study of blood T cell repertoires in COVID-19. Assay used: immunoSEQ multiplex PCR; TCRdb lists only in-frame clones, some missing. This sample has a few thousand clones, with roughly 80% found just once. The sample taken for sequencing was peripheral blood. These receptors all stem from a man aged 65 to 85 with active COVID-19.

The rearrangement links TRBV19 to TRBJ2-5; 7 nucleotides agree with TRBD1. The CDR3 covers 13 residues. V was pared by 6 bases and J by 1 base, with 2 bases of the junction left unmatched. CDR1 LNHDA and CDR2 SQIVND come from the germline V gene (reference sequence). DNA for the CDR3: TGTGCCAGTAGAGGGGGCCGCCAAGAGACCCAGTACTTC. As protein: CASRGGRQETQYF.

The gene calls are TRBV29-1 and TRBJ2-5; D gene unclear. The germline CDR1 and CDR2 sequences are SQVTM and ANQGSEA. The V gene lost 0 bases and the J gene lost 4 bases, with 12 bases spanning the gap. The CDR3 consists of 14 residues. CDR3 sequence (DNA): TGCAGCGTTGAAGATTTGGAGAGACCAGAGACCCAGTACTTC. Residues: CSVEDLERPETQYF.

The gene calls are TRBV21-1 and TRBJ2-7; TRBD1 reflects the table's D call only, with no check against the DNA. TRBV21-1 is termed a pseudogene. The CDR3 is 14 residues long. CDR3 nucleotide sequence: TGTGCCAGCAGCTGCCGGGACAGGGACTACGAGCAGTACTTC. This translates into CASSCRDRDYEQYF.

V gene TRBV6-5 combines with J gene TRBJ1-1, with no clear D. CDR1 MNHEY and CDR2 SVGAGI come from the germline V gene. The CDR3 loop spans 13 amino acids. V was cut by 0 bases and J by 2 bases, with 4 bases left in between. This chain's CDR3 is CASSYSLNTEAFF. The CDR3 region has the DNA TGTGCCAGCAGTTACTCCCTTAACACTGAAGCTTTCTTT.

Here the CDR3 DNA reads TGTGCCATCAGTGAGTCGCCCCCCGCGATTAATTCACCCCTCCACTTT. Its translation: CAISESPPAINSPLHF. The chain combines TRBV10-3 with TRBJ1-6; D ambiguous. The CDR3 spans 16 residues. The germline V gene has CDR1 ENHRY and CDR2 SYGVKD. V was trimmed by 0 bases and J by 6 bases, leaving 12 bases between them.

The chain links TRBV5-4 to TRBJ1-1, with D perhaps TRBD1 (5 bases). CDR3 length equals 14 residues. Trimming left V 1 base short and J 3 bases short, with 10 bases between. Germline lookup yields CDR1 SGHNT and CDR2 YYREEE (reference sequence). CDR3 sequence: CASSLMGGYTEAFF. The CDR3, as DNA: TGTGCCAGCAGCTTGATGGGGGGGTACACTGAAGCTTTCTTT.

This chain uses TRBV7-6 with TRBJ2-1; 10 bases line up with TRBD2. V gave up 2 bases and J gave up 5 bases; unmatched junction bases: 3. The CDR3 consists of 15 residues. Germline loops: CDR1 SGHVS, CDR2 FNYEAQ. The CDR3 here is CASSLLLAGNNEQFF. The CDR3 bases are TGTGCCAGCAGCTTATTACTAGCGGGGAACAATGAGCAGTTCTTC. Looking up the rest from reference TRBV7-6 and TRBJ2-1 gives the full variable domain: GAGVSQSPRYKVTKRGQDVALRCDPISGHVSLYWYRQALGQGPEFLTYFNYEAQQDKSGLPNDRFSAERPEGSISTLTIQRTEQRDSAMYRCASSLLLAGNNEQFFGPGTRLTVL.

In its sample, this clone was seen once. The CDR3 sequence: CASSLTTDYEQYF. The CDR3 bases are TGTGCCAGCAGCTTAACGACAGACTACGAGCAGTACTTC. J is TRBJ2-7 and V is TRBV7-7; TRBD1 might be the D (5 bases). Germline V lookup: CDR1 SSHAT, CDR2 FNYEAQ (reference sequence). The CDR3 totals 13 residues. Between the trimmed V and J ends, which lost 2 bases and 3 bases, there was a span of 8 bases.

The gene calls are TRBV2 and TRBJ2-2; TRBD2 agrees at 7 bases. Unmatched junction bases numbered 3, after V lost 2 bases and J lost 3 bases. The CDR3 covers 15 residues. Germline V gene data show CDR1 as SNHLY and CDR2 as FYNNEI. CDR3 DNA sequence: TGTGCCAGCAGTGAATTTCGGGGGGACACCGGGGAGCTGTTTTTT. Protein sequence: CASSEFRGDTGELFF.

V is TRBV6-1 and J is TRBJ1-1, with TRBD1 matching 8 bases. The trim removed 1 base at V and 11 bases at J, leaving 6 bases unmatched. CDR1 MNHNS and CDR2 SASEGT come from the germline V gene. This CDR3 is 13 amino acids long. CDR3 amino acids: CASSEVVRGLAFF. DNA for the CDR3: TGTGCCAGCAGTGAAGTAGTCAGGGGGCTGGCTTTCTTT.

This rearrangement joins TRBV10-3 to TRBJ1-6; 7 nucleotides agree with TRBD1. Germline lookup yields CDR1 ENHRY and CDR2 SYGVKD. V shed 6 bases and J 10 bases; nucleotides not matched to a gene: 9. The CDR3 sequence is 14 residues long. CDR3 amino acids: CAIRPDREGSPLHF. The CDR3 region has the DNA TGTGCCATCAGACCCGACAGGGAAGGATCACCCCTCCACTTT.

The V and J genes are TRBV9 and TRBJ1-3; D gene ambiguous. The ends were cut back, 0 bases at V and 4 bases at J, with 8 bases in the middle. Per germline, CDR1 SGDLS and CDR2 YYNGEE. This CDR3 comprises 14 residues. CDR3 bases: TGTGCCAGCAGCGTAGGGCAGAGGGGAAACACCATATATTTT. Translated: CASSVGQRGNTIYF. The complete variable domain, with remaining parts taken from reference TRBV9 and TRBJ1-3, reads DSGVTQTPKHLITATGQRVTLRCSPRSGDLSVYWYQQSLDQGLQFLIQYYNGEERAKGNILERFSAQQFPDLHSELNLSSLELGDSALYFCASSVGQRGNTIYFGEGSWLTVV.

The DNA for the CDR3 is TGCGCCAGCAGCTTGCGGGGGACAGGGGATAATTCACCCCTCCACTTT. It codes for CASSLRGTGDNSPLHF. The chain couples TRBV5-1 to TRBJ1-6, with TRBD1 matching over 10 bases. With V trimmed by 1 base and J by 5 bases, 3 bases remained unmatched. Germline CDR1 reads SGHRS; CDR2 reads YFSETQ. The CDR3 sequence is 16 residues long. Complete variable domain (other parts from reference TRBV5-1 and TRBJ1-6): KAGVTQTPRYLIKTRGQQVTLSCSPISGHRSVSWYQQTPGQGLQFLFEYFSETQRNKGNFPGRFSGRQFSNSRSEMNVSTLELGDSALYLCASSLRGTGDNSPLHFGNGTRLTVT.

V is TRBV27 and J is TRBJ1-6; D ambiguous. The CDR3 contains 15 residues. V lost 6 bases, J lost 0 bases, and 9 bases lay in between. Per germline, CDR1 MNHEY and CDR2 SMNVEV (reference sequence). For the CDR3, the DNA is TGTGCCAGCAGCTTAGACTACTCCTATAATTCACCCCTCCACTTT. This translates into CASSLDYSYNSPLHF.